This TCR beta chain was recovered during a study of response to subunit inactivated influenza vaccine. Study results and limitations: Each seasonal flu vaccination may recruit only limited new T cells, authors suggested.

The V segment lost 8 bases and the J segment 8 bases; nucleotides outside the gene matches: 9. The CDR3 is made up of 15 amino acids. On this clonotype itself: Its specificity is not known.

TCRdb reprocessed the RT-PCR reads with MiXCR, giving one entry per CDR3 protein. The sample carries 650,000 to 800,000 distinct CDR3 sequences, about 15% recorded once. The J gene is TRBJ2-2, the V gene TRBV12-3 or TRBV12-4, with TRBD1 matching over 12 bases. Sequencing used PBMCs from blood, obtained approximately 15 days before vaccination. The TCR was taken from a man in his forties or fifties who received an inactivated influenza vaccine. The CDR3, as DNA: TGTGCCAGCGGGGGACAGGGGGCCTCAGTGGGGGAGCTGTTTTTT. Translation gives CASGGQGASVGELFF.